These 31 T cell receptor beta chains share one sample of origin, sequenced in a study of early T cells in non-severe SARS-CoV-2 infection. TCRdb re-analysed the 5' RACE reads in MiXCR, keeping a single row per CDR3 protein. The table has 70,000 or so distinct CDR3 sequences, roughly an eighth seen once. Material for sequencing was whole blood. All receptors derive from an adult who was a healthcare worker with PCR-confirmed SARS-CoV-2 infection or an uninfected control (not recorded which).

Ten or more counts support this clonotype. The chain combines TRBV7-9 with TRBJ1-2; 7 positions agree with TRBD1. This CDR3 comprises 16 residues. Trimming took 2 bases from V and 1 from J; bases not matched to a gene: 7. CDR1 and CDR2 from the germline V gene are SEHNR and FQNEAQ (reference sequence). The CDR3 loop is CASSLPTGSLNYGYTF. In DNA, the CDR3 is TGTGCCAGCAGCTTACCGACAGGGAGCCTTAACTATGGCTACACCTTC. Supplemented by reference TRBV7-9 and TRBJ1-2, the full variable domain reads DTGVSQNPRHKITKRGQNVTFRCDPISEHNRLYWYRQTLGQGPEFLTYFQNEAQLEKSRLLSDRFSAERPKGSFSTLEIQRTEQGDSAMYLCASSLPTGSLNYGYTFGSGTRLTVV.

This clonotype was seen ten or more times. This chain connects TRBV3-1 to TRBJ2-1; a weak D match, TRBD2 (5 bases). The CDR3 covers 14 residues. V was cut by 1 base and J by 4 bases, with 8 bases left in between. The germline V gene encodes CDR1 LGHDT and CDR2 YNNKEL (reference sequence). The CDR3 loop is CASSQVGIYNEQFF. CDR3 in DNA: TGTGCCAGCAGCCAAGTCGGGATATACAATGAGCAGTTCTTC.

Ten or more counts support this clonotype. The chain's CDR3 is CASKNRGYEQYF. CDR3 coding DNA: TGTGCCAGCAAAAACAGGGGCTACGAGCAGTACTTC. The chain combines TRBV6-2 or TRBV6-3 with TRBJ2-7; 7 nucleotides line up with TRBD1. The CDR3 covers 12 residues. Germline CDR1 reads MNHEY; CDR2 reads SVGEGT. The ends lost 7 bases at V and 3 bases at J; junction bases unmatched: 3.

This clonotype was picked up many times. The chain joins TRBV15 to TRBJ2-3, with 10 bases matching TRBD2. The CDR3 totals 15 residues. V dropped 3 bases and J dropped 6; count of bases not matched to a gene: 6. The V gene's germline CDR1 is LNHNV and CDR2 YYDKDF (reference sequence). The CDR3 DNA sequence: TGTGCCACCAGCAGGAAAGCGGGAGGGGGGGATACGCAGTATTTT. Translating gives CATSRKAGGGDTQYF.

Many counts were recorded for this clonotype. The rearrangement links TRBV20-1 to TRBJ2-1; 8 bases line up with TRBD2. Germline loops: CDR1 DFQATT, CDR2 SNEGSKA (reference sequence). The CDR3 is 15 amino acids. Trimming removed 2 bases from V and 0 bases from J; junction bases left unmatched: 3. In DNA form, the CDR3 reads TGCAGTGCTAGACCCGGGACTAGCTCCTACAATGAGCAGTTCTTC. Amino acid sequence: CSARPGTSSYNEQFF.

This clonotype was seen ten or more times. The chain combines TRBV6-1 with TRBJ2-7, with D maybe TRBD1 (6 bases). Trimming shortened V by 5 bases and J by 2 bases, and 10 bases separated the two germline ends. CDR1 and CDR2 from the germline V gene are MNHNS and SASEGT. The CDR3 sequence is 13 residues long. In nucleotides, the CDR3 is TGTGCCAGCAGTAGGACAGAGACCTACGAGCAGTACTTC. Amino acids: CASSRTETYEQYF.

The chain carries TRBV6-1 and TRBJ2-6, with D uncertain. V gave up 0 bases and J gave up 1 base, with 10 bases separating them. Germline V gives CDR1 MNHNS, CDR2 SASEGT. This CDR3 is 17 amino acids long. CDR3 protein: CASSEAPWESGANVLTF. The CDR3 DNA sequence: TGTGCCAGCAGTGAAGCACCGTGGGAATCTGGGGCCAACGTCCTGACTTTC.

This clonotype was seen a few times. This chain links TRBV28 with TRBJ2-5, with unresolved D. The CDR3 loop spans 13 amino acids. Germline V gene sequence: CDR1 MDHEN, CDR2 SYDVKM. Trimming stripped 4 bases from V and 5 bases from J, with 11 bases between. The CDR3 reads CASSSTIGETQYF. The CDR3 bases are TGTGCCAGCAGTTCCACTATTGGGGAGACCCAGTACTTC.

This clonotype was counted a single time. The rearrangement uses TRBV6-5 and TRBJ1-5; TRBD1 aligns across 11 bases. V trimming: 6 bases; J trimming: 1 base; junction bases outside the gene matches: 2. The CDR3 runs 15 residues. Germline V gene sequence: CDR1 MNHEY, CDR2 SVGAGI. CDR3 in DNA: TGTGCCAGCAGCAGGGACAGGGGGAGCAATCAGCCCCAGCATTTT. Translating it yields CASSRDRGSNQPQHF.

The sample holds many counts of this clonotype. The chain links TRBV7-8 to TRBJ2-6, with 7 bases aligning to TRBD2. The CDR3 runs to 15 residues. Looked up from germline, CDR1 is SGHVS and CDR2 is FQNEAQ. With V trimmed by 5 bases and J by 0 bases, 1 base remained unmatched. The CDR3 nucleotides read TGTGCCAGCAGCAGGGAGGGCTCTGGGGCCAACGTCCTGACTTTC. Translation gives CASSREGSGANVLTF. The variable domain in full, completed from reference TRBV7-8 and TRBJ2-6, reads GAGVSQSPRYKVAKRGQDVALRCDPISGHVSLFWYQQALGQGPEFLTYFQNEAQLDKSGLPSDRFFAERPEGSVSTLKIQRTQQEDSAVYLCASSREGSGANVLTFGAGSRLTVL.

This clonotype was counted at least ten times. The chain combines TRBV20-1 with TRBJ1-3; perhaps TRBD1 as D (6 bases). CDR1 is DFQATT, CDR2 SNEGSKA, per germline (reference sequence). The CDR3 totals 11 residues. The germline V and J ends were trimmed by 3 bases and 12 bases, with 12 bases remaining between them. The DNA for the CDR3 is TGCAGTGCTAGGGTCGACAGGAACATATATTTT. It yields the protein CSARVDRNIYF.

This clonotype has more than one count but fewer than ten. V gene TRBV20-1 combines with J gene TRBJ2-3; 7 nucleotides agree with TRBD2. CDR3 length equals 12 residues. From germline, CDR1 is DFQATT and CDR2 SNEGSKA (reference sequence). The ends lost 6 bases at V and 6 bases at J; junction bases unmatched: 6. Written as DNA, the CDR3 is TGCAGTGCCCCAGCGGGGTATGATACGCAGTATTTT. Amino acids: CSAPAGYDTQYF.

This clonotype was seen many times. The CDR3 bases are TGTGCCAGCAGTCCCCGGGAGCTCGTGGACGAGCAGTACTTC. Translation: CASSPRELVDEQYF. The rearrangement links TRBV28 to TRBJ2-7, with a tentative D call TRBD2 (6 bases). Germline V gives CDR1 MDHEN, CDR2 SYDVKM. Deletions cut 5 bases from V and 5 bases from J, with 16 bases between. This CDR3 contains 14 residues.

This clonotype was seen ten or more times. The rearrangement joins TRBV27 to TRBJ2-5; 10 bases line up with TRBD1. The CDR3 consists of 15 residues. Germline V gives CDR1 MNHEY, CDR2 SMNVEV (reference sequence). The V gene end was trimmed by 6 bases and the J gene end by 4 bases; junction bases not matched to a gene: 8. The CDR3: CASRRGTGVLETQYF. The CDR3 bases are TGTGCCAGCAGACGTGGGACAGGGGTTTTAGAGACCCAGTACTTC.

The J gene is TRBJ2-5, the V gene TRBV7-9; D may be TRBD2 (6 bases). The CDR3 length is 14 residues. The germline V gene has CDR1 SEHNR and CDR2 FQNEAQ (reference sequence). Trimming cost V 5 bases and J 5 bases, with 15 bases left between them. The CDR3 is CASSPRDLSETQYF. CDR3 nucleotides: TGTGCCAGCAGCCCCCGGGACTTGAGCGAGACCCAGTACTTC. Looking up the rest from reference TRBV7-9 and TRBJ2-5 gives the full variable domain: DTGVSQNPRHKITKRGQNVTFRCDPISEHNRLYWYRQTLGQGPEFLTYFQNEAQLEKSRLLSDRFSAERPKGSFSTLEIQRTEQGDSAMYLCASSPRDLSETQYFGPGTRLLVL.

This clonotype has ten or more counts. The J gene is TRBJ2-7, the V gene TRBV19; TRBD1 agrees at 9 bases. Germline lookup yields CDR1 LNHDA and CDR2 SQIVND (reference sequence). With 6 bases clipped from V and 7 bases from J, the junction kept 10 bases outside the gene matches. The CDR3 runs to 14 residues. The CDR3 nucleotides read TGTGCCAGTAGGGCGGGACAGGGTCCAGGGGAGCAGTACTTC. Translation: CASRAGQGPGEQYF.

This clonotype appeared many times. The chain joins TRBV29-1 to TRBJ1-2; 9 positions match TRBD1. CDR3 length equals 14 residues. CDR1 SQVTM and CDR2 ANQGSEA come from the germline V gene. Trimming cost V 4 bases and J 6 bases; bases outside gene matches: 9. In DNA form, the CDR3 reads TGCAGCGTTGTGGCTGATACAGGGGGCAATGGCTACACCTTC. It encodes CSVVADTGGNGYTF.

This clonotype was observed many times. The rearrangement links TRBV30 to TRBJ1-2; D may be TRBD1 (5 bases). The V gene lost 6 bases and the J gene lost 0 bases, with 14 bases spanning the gap. The CDR3 has 14 residues. Germline CDR1 GTSNPN, CDR2 SVGIG (reference sequence). CDR3 amino acids: CACTIGGANYGYTF. DNA for the CDR3: TGTGCCTGCACAATCGGGGGGGCTAACTATGGCTACACCTTC.

The chain combines TRBV13 with TRBJ2-1, with a tentative D call TRBD2 (7 bases). Germline CDR1 reads PRHDT; CDR2 reads FYEKMQ (reference sequence). This CDR3 comprises 16 residues. Between the trimmed V and J ends, which lost 5 bases and 7 bases, there was a span of 21 bases. The CDR3 spells CASSPGGGALANEQFF. The CDR3 bases are TGTGCCAGCAGCCCGGGGGGCGGGGCCTTGGCGAATGAGCAGTTCTTC.

This clonotype was seen more than once but under ten times. The rearrangement joins TRBV20-1 to TRBJ2-3; 11 nucleotides line up with TRBD2. CDR1 DFQATT and CDR2 SNEGSKA come from the germline V gene (reference sequence). With V trimmed by 4 bases and J by 5 bases, 5 bases remained unmatched. This CDR3 is 14 amino acids long. The CDR3 DNA reads as TGCAGTGCTAATAGCGGGGGGGGACTAGATACGCAGTATTTT. Its translation: CSANSGGGLDTQYF.

At least ten counts were recorded for this clonotype. The V call is TRBV29-1, the J call TRBJ1-1; 8 nucleotides align to TRBD1. V shed 8 bases, J shed 4 bases, and the junction held 15 bases outside the gene matches. Germline V gene sequence: CDR1 SQVTM, CDR2 ANQGSEA. The CDR3 loop spans 15 amino acids. This CDR3 is CSTKDREAPSTEAFF. CDR3 coding DNA: TGCAGCACGAAGGACAGGGAGGCCCCGAGCACTGAAGCTTTCTTT.

This clonotype came up many times. The chain carries TRBV13 and TRBJ1-1, with unresolved D. V shed 0 bases and J shed 2 bases, with 4 bases lying between them. CDR1 PRHDT and CDR2 FYEKMQ come from the germline V gene (reference sequence). This CDR3 contains 13 residues. The CDR3 here is CASSLGSNTEAFF. In nucleotides, the CDR3 is TGTGCCAGCAGCTTAGGATCTAACACTGAAGCTTTCTTT.

This chain connects TRBV5-5 to TRBJ2-1, with D perhaps TRBD1 or TRBD2 (5 bases each). Germline V CDR1 and CDR2: SGHKS, YYEKEE (reference sequence). The CDR3 runs to 15 residues. Trimming left V 0 bases short and J 9 bases short, with 16 bases between. The DNA for the CDR3 is TGTGCCAGCAGCTTGGGGGGGACGCCCTTCAGTGAGCAGTTCTTC. Encoded protein: CASSLGGTPFSEQFF.

Ten or more counts support this clonotype. The rearrangement uses TRBV27 and TRBJ2-1; no definite D call. With 5 bases removed from V and 15 bases from J, the gap between germline ends came to 20 bases. The CDR3 has 13 residues. Per the germline V gene, CDR1 is MNHEY and CDR2 is SMNVEV (reference sequence). CDR3 in DNA: TGTGCCAGCAGTCCGGCGACGCTTCCACGACGGTTCTTC. Its translation: CASSPATLPRRFF.

This clonotype came up many times. The chain links TRBV3-1 to TRBJ1-3; D is perhaps TRBD1 (6 bases). CDR1 and CDR2 from the germline V gene are LGHDT and YNNKEL (reference sequence). CDR3 size: 17 residues. The V end was cut by 0 bases, the J end by 2 bases, with 14 bases between. The CDR3 DNA reads as TGTGCCAGCAGCCAAGATCTTGGGACAATGGCTGGAAACACCATATATTTT. Translated, it gives CASSQDLGTMAGNTIYF.

This clonotype occurred many times. The chain uses TRBV12-3 or TRBV12-4 and TRBJ1-2; maybe TRBD1 (5 bases). This CDR3 region has 13 residues. V lost 5 bases to trimming and J lost 4 bases, with 11 bases between them. The DNA for the CDR3 is TGTGCCAGCAGTCCCGACAGCGTCTATGGCTACACCTTC. Translating it yields CASSPDSVYGYTF.

By sample share, this clonotype is medium-sized. This chain uses TRBV7-2 with TRBJ1-2; D gene ambiguous. Germline assignment: CDR1 SGHTA and CDR2 FQGNSA. The CDR3 spans 12 residues. Trimming took off 5 bases at V and 0 bases at J, with 4 bases between the two ends. CDR3 sequence (DNA): TGTGCCAGCAGCCCAGCTAACTATGGCTACACCTTC. It yields the protein CASSPANYGYTF.

About this clonotype itself: A much larger clone sits a single nucleotide away, making a read error possible. As DNA, the CDR3 is TGTGCCAGCAGTTACGTTGGCACGTCTTTCTTT. This codes for CASSYVGTSFF. This chain links TRBV6-2 or TRBV6-3 with TRBJ1-1; D is uncertain. V was trimmed by 2 bases and J by 12 bases, leaving 10 bases between them. The length of the CDR3 is 11 residues. Germline values: CDR1 MNHEY, CDR2 SVGEGT.

This clonotype was detected many times. Its ends do not fully match the called genes, so a read error is possible. The J gene is TRBJ1-3, the V gene TRBV7-7; D is perhaps TRBD1 (6 bases). CDR3 length: 15 amino acids. Per the germline V gene, CDR1 is SSHAT and CDR2 is FNYEAQ (reference sequence). The CDR3 region has the DNA TGTGCTAGCAGCTTGGGGGGCGGCTCTGGAAACACCATATATTTT. It yields the protein CASSLGGGSGNTIYF.

This clonotype turned up a few times. This chain links TRBV7-8 with TRBJ2-5; 7 bases map to TRBD2. The germline V gene encodes CDR1 SGHVS and CDR2 FQNEAQ. The CDR3 covers 16 residues. The V segment lost 5 bases and the J segment 5 bases; nucleotides outside the gene matches: 14. The CDR3 loop reads CASSPLPAGVRETQYF. Here the CDR3 DNA reads TGTGCCAGCAGCCCTCTACCCGCGGGGGTCAGGGAGACCCAGTACTTC.

This clonotype showed up many times. The V and J genes are TRBV28 and TRBJ1-2; tentative D call: TRBD1 (5 bases). Trimming removed 3 bases from V and 7 bases from J, with 9 bases in between. The CDR3 sequence is 12 residues long. In germline, CDR1 is MDHEN, CDR2 SYDVKM. The CDR3 is CASSLSGSGYTF. The CDR3 region has the DNA TGTGCCAGCAGTTTGTCAGGGTCTGGCTACACCTTC.